Presented here are 3 T cell receptor beta chains from one specimen sequenced in a study of CD8+ T cells in alopecia areata. Sequencing relied on a cDNA template that was reverse transcribed from extracted RNA. Generated by immunoSEQ multiplex PCR, the TCRdb table keeps only in-frame clones and is missing some. The table shows 150,000 or so clones, with roughly 64% occurring only once. Sequenced material: CD4+ T cells sorted from blood, taken at week 0. The receptors shown here come from a human donor with alopecia areata.

The sample holds one count of this clone. The chain couples TRBV7-9 to TRBJ2-5; D remains ambiguous. CDR1 and CDR2 from the germline V gene are SEHNR and FQNEAQ (reference sequence). V was cut by 5 bases and J by 1 base, with 17 bases left in between. The CDR3 runs 16 residues. The CDR3 DNA is TGTGCCAGCAGCCCCTTGTTGTCGAGACGCCAAGAGACCCAGTACTTC. Encoded protein: CASSPLLSRRQETQYF.

The V and J genes are TRBV21-1 and TRBJ1-1; the DNA was not compared with TRBD1, the D call given in the table. TRBV21-1 is an annotated pseudogene. The CDR3 is 17 amino acids. The CDR3 region is CASSKPWSGLVNTEAFF. The CDR3 DNA reads TGTGCCAGCAGCAAACCCTGGTCAGGGTTGGTGAACACTGAAGCTTTCTTT.

The chain recombines TRBV7-2 with TRBJ2-1; no reliable D call. V lost 5 bases, J lost 3 bases, and 8 bases lay in between. CDR1 is SGHTA and CDR2 is FQGNSA in the germline V gene. The CDR3 runs 13 residues. CDR3 DNA sequence: TGTGCCAGCAGCCTTCTAGGCTACAATGAGCAGTTCTTC. It codes for CASSLLGYNEQFF.